This TCR beta chain came from a study of T cells in Graves' hyperthyroidism and ophthalmopathy. Template material for amplifying TCR beta CDR3 regions consisted of RNA transcripts. TCR CDR3 underwent first-round RT-PCR with the HTBI primer set. TCRdb processed the multiplex PCR reads anew with MiXCR; each CDR3 protein has one entry. The sample comprises almost 500,000 distinct CDR3 sequences, about 20% of which are singletons, and roughly 49% rests with the top ten. The length of the CDR3 is 14 residues. Germline-derived CDR1 and CDR2 are MNHNY and SVGAGI (reference sequence). V was shortened by 2 bases and J by 5 bases, with 12 bases between the two germline ends. This clonotype was found a few times. The antigen is unknown. Study conclusions and caveats: Separation of ophthalmopathy from stable hyperthyroidism was achieved by a 13 V-J model.

The V and J genes are TRBV6-6 and TRBJ1-2, with a possible D match to TRBD1 (6 bases). The sample consisted of blood. The sequence was obtained from a woman aged 65 to 85 with Graves' ophthalmopathy. The CDR3 nucleotides are TGTGCCAGCAGTTACACTGGACAGATTTATGGCTACACCTTC. Its protein is CASSYTGQIYGYTF.